This TCR beta chain was profiled in a study of T cells after yellow fever vaccination. Study-wide results and limits: Clonotype sharing between CD4 and CD8 compartments was small. Peaking on day 5 versus 15, the secondary response was faster but weaker.

Each CDR3 protein is one row after TCRdb ran MiXCR on the 5' RACE reads. The data contain some 54,000 distinct CDR3 sequences, 6.5% to 8% of them seen just once; the ten biggest clones take up roughly 24%. Details on this clonotype: The junction departs from germline at one end; a sequencing error may be responsible.

CDR1 and CDR2 from the germline V gene are LGHDT and YNNKEL (reference sequence). This CDR3 comprises 17 residues. The starting material was CD8+ T cells not binding an NS4B(214-222) dextramer, sorted from PBMCs, obtained about 49 days after the first yellow fever vaccination. This receptor was taken from a young man who received the YFV17D yellow fever vaccine. J is TRBJ2-2 and V is TRBV3-1; TRBD2 might be the D (5 bases). CDR3 in amino acids: CACSIRGRVSNTGELFF. In DNA form, the CDR3 reads TGTGCCTGCAGCATCCGGGGTCGGGTTTCGAACACCGGGGAGCTGTTTTTT.